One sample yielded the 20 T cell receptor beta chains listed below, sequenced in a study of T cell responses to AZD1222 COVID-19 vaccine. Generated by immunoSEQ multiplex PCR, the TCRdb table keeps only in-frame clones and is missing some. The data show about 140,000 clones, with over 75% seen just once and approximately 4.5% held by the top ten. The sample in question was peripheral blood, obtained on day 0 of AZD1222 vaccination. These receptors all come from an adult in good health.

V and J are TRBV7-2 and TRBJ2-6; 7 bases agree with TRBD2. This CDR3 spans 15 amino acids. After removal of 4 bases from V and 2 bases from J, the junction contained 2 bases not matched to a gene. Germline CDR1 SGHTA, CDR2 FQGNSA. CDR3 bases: TGTGCCAGCAGCTCCCGGGGGGCTGGGGCCAACGTCCTGACTTTC. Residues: CASSSRGAGANVLTF.

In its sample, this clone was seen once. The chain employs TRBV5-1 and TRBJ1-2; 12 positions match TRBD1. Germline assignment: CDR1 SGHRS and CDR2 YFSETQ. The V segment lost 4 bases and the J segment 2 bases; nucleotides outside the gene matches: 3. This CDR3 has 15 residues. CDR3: CASSPGTGGNYGYTF. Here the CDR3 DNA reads TGCGCCAGCAGCCCCGGGACAGGGGGCAACTATGGCTACACCTTC.

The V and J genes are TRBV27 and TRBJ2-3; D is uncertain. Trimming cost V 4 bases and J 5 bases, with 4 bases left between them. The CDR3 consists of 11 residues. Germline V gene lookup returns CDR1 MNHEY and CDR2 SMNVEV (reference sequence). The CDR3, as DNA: TGTGCCAGCAGTTCCCAAGATACGCAGTATTTT. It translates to CASSSQDTQYF.

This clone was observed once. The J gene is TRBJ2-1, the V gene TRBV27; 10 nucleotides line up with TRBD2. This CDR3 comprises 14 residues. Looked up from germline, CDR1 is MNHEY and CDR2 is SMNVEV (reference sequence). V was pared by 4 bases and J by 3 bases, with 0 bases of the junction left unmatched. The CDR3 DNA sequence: TGTGCCAGCAGTTCTAGCGGGAGCTACAATGAGCAGTTCTTC. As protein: CASSSSGSYNEQFF.

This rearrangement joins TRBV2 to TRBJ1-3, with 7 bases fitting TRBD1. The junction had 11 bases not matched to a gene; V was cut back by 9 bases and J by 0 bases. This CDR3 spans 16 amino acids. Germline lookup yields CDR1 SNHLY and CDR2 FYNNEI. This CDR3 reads CARQATGTASGNTIYF. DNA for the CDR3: TGTGCCAGACAAGCTACCGGGACAGCCTCTGGAAACACCATATATTTT.

Here the CDR3 DNA reads TGTGCCAGCAGTTTACGGGCGACAGGGACGAACACTGAAGCTTTCTTT. It codes for CASSLRATGTNTEAFF. This sequence joins TRBV27 and TRBJ1-1; 7 positions agree with TRBD1. The V gene's germline CDR1 is MNHEY and CDR2 SMNVEV (reference sequence). The CDR3 runs to 16 residues. V gave up 2 bases and J gave up 1 base; unmatched junction bases: 7.

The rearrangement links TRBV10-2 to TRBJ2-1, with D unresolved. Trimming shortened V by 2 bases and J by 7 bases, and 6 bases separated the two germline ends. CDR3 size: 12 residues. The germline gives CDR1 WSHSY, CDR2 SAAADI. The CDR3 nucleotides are TGCGCCAGCAGTGAGACAAGGAATGAGCAGTTCTTC. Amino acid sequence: CASSETRNEQFF.

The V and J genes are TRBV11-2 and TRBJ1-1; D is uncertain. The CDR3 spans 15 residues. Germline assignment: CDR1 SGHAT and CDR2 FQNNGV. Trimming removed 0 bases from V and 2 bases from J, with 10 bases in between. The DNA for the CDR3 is TGTGCCAGCAGCTTAGATGTGACGGCAAACACTGAAGCTTTCTTT. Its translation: CASSLDVTANTEAFF.

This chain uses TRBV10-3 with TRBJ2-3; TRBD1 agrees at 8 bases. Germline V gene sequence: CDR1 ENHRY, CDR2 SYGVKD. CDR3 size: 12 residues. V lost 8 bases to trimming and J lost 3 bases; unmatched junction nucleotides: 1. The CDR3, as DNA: TGTGCCATCCGACAGGGGACAGATACGCAGTATTTT. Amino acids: CAIRQGTDTQYF.

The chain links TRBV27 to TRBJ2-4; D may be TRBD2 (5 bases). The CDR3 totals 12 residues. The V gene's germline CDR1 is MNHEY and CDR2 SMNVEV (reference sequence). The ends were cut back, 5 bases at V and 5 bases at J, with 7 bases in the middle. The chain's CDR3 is CASSNGENIQYF. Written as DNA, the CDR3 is TGTGCCAGCAGTAACGGGGAAAACATTCAGTACTTC.

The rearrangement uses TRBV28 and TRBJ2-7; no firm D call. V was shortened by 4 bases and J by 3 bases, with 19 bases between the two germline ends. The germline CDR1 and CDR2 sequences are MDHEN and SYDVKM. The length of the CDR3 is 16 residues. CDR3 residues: CASSSPRKGFGYEQYF. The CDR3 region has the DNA TGTGCCAGCAGTTCCCCCCGCAAGGGTTTTGGCTACGAGCAGTACTTC.

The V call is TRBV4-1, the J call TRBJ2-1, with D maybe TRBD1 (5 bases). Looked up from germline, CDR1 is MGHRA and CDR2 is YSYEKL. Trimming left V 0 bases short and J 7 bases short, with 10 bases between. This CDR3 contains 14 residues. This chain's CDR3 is CASSQDLSGNEQFF. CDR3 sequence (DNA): TGCGCCAGCAGCCAAGATCTATCAGGGAATGAGCAGTTCTTC.

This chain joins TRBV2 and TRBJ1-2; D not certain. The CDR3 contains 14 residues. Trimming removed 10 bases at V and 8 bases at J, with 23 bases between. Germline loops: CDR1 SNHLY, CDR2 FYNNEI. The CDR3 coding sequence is TGTGCCACCAAACTCCTGTCGTTTATTTGGGGCTACACCTTC. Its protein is CATKLLSFIWGYTF. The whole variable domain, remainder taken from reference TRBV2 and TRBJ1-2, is EPEVTQTPSHQVTQMGQEVILRCVPISNHLYFYWYRQILGQKVEFLVSFYNNEISEKSEIFDDQFSVERPDGSNFTLKIRSTKLEDSAMYFCATKLLSFIWGYTFGSGTRLTVV.

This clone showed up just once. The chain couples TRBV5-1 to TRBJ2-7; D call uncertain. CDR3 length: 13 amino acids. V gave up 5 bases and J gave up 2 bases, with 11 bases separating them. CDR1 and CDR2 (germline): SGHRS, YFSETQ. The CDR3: CASREASTYEQYF. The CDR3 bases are TGCGCCAGCAGAGAGGCATCGACCTACGAGCAGTACTTC.

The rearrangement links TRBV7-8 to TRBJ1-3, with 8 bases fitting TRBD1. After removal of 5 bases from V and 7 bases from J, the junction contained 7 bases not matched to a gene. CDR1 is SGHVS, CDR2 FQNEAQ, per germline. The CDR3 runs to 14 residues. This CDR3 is CASSQGTGGNTIYF. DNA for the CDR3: TGTGCCAGCAGCCAGGGGACAGGCGGTAACACCATATATTTT. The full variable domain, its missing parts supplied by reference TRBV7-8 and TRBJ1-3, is GAGVSQSPRYKVAKRGQDVALRCDPISGHVSLFWYQQALGQGPEFLTYFQNEAQLDKSGLPSDRFFAERPEGSVSTLKIQRTQQEDSAVYLCASSQGTGGNTIYFGEGSWLTVV.

CDR3 nucleotide sequence: TGTGCCAGCAGCCAGAGGGCCTATGGCTACACCTTC. It is translated as CASSQRAYGYTF. The V call is TRBV3-1 (or the pseudogene TRBV3-2), the J call TRBJ1-2; the D is unclear. Germline V gene data show CDR1 as LGHDT and CDR2 as YNNKEL (reference sequence). Trimming took 3 bases from V and 4 from J, leaving 6 bases between them. The CDR3 loop spans 12 amino acids.

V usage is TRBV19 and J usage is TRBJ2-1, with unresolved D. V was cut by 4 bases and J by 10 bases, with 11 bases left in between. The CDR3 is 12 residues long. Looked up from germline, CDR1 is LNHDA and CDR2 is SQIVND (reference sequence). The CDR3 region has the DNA TGTGCCAGTAGTACTTCCCCCCTGGAGCAGTTCTTC. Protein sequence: CASSTSPLEQFF.

The CDR3 here is CASSFSGLGNTIYF. CDR3 bases: TGTGCCAGCAGCTTTTCAGGGCTTGGAAACACCATATATTTT. The J gene is TRBJ1-3, the V gene TRBV5-6; tentative D call: TRBD1 (5 bases). The V end lost 2 bases, the J end lost 3 bases, and 9 bases lay between the germline ends. From germline, CDR1 is SGHDT and CDR2 YYEEEE. This CDR3 spans 14 amino acids.

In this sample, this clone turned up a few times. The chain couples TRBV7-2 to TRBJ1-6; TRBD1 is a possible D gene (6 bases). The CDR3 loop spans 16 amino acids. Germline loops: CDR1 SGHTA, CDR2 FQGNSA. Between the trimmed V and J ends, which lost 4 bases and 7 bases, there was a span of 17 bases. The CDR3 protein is CASSSYTRGPNSPLHF. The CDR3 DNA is TGTGCCAGCAGCTCCTACACCAGGGGTCCGAATTCACCCCTCCACTTT. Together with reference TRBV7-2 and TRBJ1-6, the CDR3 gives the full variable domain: GAGVSQSPSNKVTEKGKDVELRCDPISGHTALYWYRQSLGQGLEFLIYFQGNSAPDKSGLPSDRFSAERTGGSVSTLTIQRTQQEDSAVYLCASSSYTRGPNSPLHFGNGTRLTVT.

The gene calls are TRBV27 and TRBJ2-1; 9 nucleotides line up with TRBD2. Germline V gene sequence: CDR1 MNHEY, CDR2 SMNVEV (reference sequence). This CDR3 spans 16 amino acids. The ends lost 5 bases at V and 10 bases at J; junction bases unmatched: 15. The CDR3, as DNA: TGTGCCAGCAGTCCAAGGGGGATAGCGGGAGCGGAAGAGCAGTTCTTC. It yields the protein CASSPRGIAGAEEQFF.